This TCR beta chain came from a study of blood T cell repertoires in COVID-19. Authors' analysis steps: Reference gene primer amplification gave estimated nucleated cell counts. Sequenced by immunoSEQ multiplex PCR; TCRdb stores in-frame clones only, minus some. D and trimming come from the DNA, and the V and J calls and clone size come from that table. This sample has hundreds of thousands of clones; around 86% occur once, and the top ten carry roughly 3.1%. The receptor was isolated from a human donor in a cohort sampled during active COVID-19. The material sequenced was peripheral blood.

The CDR3 protein is CSVQGLADTDTQYF. The DNA of the CDR3 is TGCAGCGTCCAGGGACTAGCGGACACAGATACGCAGTATTTT. The chain carries TRBV29-1 and TRBJ2-3; 11 nucleotides align to TRBD2. Germline CDR1 is SQVTM and CDR2 is ANQGSEA. This CDR3 region has 14 residues. V dropped 6 bases and J dropped 2; count of bases not matched to a gene: 4.